The rows below give T cell receptor beta chains drawn from one sample of a study of cytotoxic CD8 clonotypes in ibrutinib-treated CLL. Measured with immunoSEQ multiplex PCR; TCRdb has only the in-frame clones, and not every one. Of some 76,000 clones listed, around four fifths are singletons. This material consisted of PBMCs, taken after 24 months of ibrutinib treatment. The receptors were sampled from a human donor with chronic lymphocytic leukemia. The CDR3 runs from the conserved cysteine through the conserved F or W. Fields, in order: V gene, clone size, D gene, J gene, CDR3 protein, CDR3 DNA. The D gene is left open where the match is weak. Clone size appears in some rows only: once, few, many, or a class for an expanded clone.

TRBV7-3,.,.,TRBJ1-3,CASSLSGMTGNTIYF,TGTGCCAGCAGCTTAAGTGGGATGACTGGAAACACCATATATTTT
TRBV7-2,.,.,TRBJ1-1,CASSLLLTQNTEAFF,TGTGCCAGCAGCTTGCTGCTGACACAGAACACTGAAGCTTTCTTT
TRBV28,once,.,TRBJ2-7,CASSNPGLPYEQYF,TGTGCCAGCAGCAACCCAGGACTACCCTACGAGCAGTACTTC
TRBV7-2,.,.,TRBJ1-2,CASSLTGYGYTF,TGTGCCAGCAGCTTAACAGGATATGGCTACACCTTC
TRBV28,.,.,TRBJ2-5,CASSSHREETQYF,TGTGCCAGCAGCTCTCACAGGGAAGAGACCCAGTACTTC
TRBV19,.,.,TRBJ2-7,CASSSSGSSYEQYF,TGTGCCAGTAGTTCAAGCGGAAGCTCCTACGAGCAGTACTTC
TRBV18,.,.,TRBJ2-1,CASSPPGRTTHNEQFF,TGTGCCAGCTCACCCCCAGGGAGGACCACTCACAATGAGCAGTTCTTC
TRBV7-9,.,.,TRBJ1-6,CASSLSAGDAPLHF,TGTGCCAGCAGCTTAAGCGCAGGGGACGCACCCCTCCACTTT
TRBV27,.,.,TRBJ2-7,CASSYYGGEQYF,TGTGCCAGCAGTTATTACGGGGGCGAGCAGTACTTC
TRBV5-1,.,TRBD2,TRBJ2-7,CASSLEASGNDYEQYF,TGCGCCAGCAGCTTGGAGGCTAGCGGGAATGACTACGAGCAGTACTTC
TRBV4-3,.,.,TRBJ1-4,CASSQDLAGSLNEKLFF,TGCGCCAGCAGCCAAGATCTGGCGGGCAGCCTTAATGAAAAACTGTTTTTT